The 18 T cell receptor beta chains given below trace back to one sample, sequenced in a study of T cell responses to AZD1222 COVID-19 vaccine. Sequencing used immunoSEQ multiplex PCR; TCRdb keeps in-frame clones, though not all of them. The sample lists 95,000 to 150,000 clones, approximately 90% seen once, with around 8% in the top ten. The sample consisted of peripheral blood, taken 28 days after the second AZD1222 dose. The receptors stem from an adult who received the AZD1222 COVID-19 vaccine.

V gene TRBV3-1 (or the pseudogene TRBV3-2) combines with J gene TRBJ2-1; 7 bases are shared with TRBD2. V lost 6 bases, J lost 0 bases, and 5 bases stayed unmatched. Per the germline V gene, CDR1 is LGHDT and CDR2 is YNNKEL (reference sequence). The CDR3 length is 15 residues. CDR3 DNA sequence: TGTGCCAGCAGAGGGTGGGAGGGCTCCTACAATGAGCAGTTCTTC. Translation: CASRGWEGSYNEQFF.

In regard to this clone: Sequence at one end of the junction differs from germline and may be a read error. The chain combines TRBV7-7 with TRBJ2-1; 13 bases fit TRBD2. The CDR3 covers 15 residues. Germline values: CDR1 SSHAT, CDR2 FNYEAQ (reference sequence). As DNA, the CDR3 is TGTGCTAGCAGCCCCGGGACTAGCGGGACAAATGAGCAGTTCTTC. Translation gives CASSPGTSGTNEQFF. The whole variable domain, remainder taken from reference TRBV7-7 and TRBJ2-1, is GAGVSQSPRYKVTKRGQDVTLRCDPISSHATLYWYQQALGQGPEFLTYFNYEAQPDKSGLPSDRFSAERPEGSISTLTIQRTEQRDSAMYRCASSPGTSGTNEQFFGPGTRLTVL.

CDR3 region: CASSPTLAERETQYF. Written as DNA, the CDR3 is TGTGCCAGCAGCCCCACCCTAGCGGAGCGGGAGACCCAGTACTTC. V is TRBV7-2 and J is TRBJ2-5; 7 nucleotides agree with TRBD2. CDR3 size: 15 residues. The germline gives CDR1 SGHTA, CDR2 FQGNSA. Trimming at V came to 5 bases and at J to 5 bases, leaving 11 bases not matched to a gene.

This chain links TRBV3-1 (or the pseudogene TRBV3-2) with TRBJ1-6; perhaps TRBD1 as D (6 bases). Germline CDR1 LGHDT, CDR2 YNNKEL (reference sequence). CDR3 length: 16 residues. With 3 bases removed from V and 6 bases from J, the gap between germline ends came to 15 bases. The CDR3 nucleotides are TGTGCCAGCAGCCATATCCGCGGGGGGCTTAATTCACCCCTCCACTTT. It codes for CASSHIRGGLNSPLHF.

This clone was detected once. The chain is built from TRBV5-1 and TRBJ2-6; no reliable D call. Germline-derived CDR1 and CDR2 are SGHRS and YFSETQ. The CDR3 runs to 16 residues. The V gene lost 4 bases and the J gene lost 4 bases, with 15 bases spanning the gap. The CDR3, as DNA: TGCGCCAGCAGCCATGGGTCAGGCGCAGGGGCCAACGTCCTGACTTTC. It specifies CASSHGSGAGANVLTF. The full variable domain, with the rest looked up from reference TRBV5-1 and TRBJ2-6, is KAGVTQTPRYLIKTRGQQVTLSCSPISGHRSVSWYQQTPGQGLQFLFEYFSETQRNKGNFPGRFSGRQFSNSRSEMNVSTLELGDSALYLCASSHGSGAGANVLTFGAGSRLTVL.

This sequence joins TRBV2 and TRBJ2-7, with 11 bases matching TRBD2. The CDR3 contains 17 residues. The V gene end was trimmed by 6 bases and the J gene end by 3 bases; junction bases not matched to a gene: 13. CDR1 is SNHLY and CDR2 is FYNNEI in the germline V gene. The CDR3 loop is CASRGSAGTSGFYEQYF. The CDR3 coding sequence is TGTGCCAGCAGAGGGAGCGCTGGGACTAGCGGTTTCTACGAGCAGTACTTC.

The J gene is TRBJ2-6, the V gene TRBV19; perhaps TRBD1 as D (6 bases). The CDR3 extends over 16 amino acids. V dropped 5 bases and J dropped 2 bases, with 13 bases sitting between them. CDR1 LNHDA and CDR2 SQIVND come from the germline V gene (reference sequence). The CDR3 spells CASSLGQTTGANVLTF. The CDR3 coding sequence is TGTGCCAGTAGTTTAGGACAGACCACTGGGGCCAACGTCCTGACTTTC.

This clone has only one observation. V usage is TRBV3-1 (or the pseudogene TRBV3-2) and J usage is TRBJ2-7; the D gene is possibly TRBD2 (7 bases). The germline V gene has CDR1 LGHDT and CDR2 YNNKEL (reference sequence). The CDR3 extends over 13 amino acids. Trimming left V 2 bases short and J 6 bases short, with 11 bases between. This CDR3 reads CASSQRRGREQYF. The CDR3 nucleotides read TGTGCCAGCAGCCAACGGCGGGGGCGCGAGCAGTACTTC.

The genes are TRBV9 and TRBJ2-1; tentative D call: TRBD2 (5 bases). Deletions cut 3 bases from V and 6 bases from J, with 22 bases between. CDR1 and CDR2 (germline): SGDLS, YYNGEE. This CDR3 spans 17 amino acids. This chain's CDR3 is CASSDSVVSAILNEQFF. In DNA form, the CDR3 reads TGTGCCAGCAGCGACTCGGTGGTTAGCGCAATACTCAATGAGCAGTTCTTC.

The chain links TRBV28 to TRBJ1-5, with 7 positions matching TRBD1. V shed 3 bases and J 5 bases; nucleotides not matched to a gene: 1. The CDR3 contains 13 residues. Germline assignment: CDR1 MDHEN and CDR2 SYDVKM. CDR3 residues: CASSFQGDQPQHF. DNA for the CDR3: TGTGCCAGCAGTTTTCAGGGGGATCAGCCCCAGCATTTT. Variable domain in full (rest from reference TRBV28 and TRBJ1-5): DVKVTQSSRYLVKRTGEKVFLECVQDMDHENMFWYRQDPGLGLRLIYFSYDVKMKEKGDIPEGYSVSREKKERFSLILESASTNQTSMYLCASSFQGDQPQHFGDGTRLSIL.

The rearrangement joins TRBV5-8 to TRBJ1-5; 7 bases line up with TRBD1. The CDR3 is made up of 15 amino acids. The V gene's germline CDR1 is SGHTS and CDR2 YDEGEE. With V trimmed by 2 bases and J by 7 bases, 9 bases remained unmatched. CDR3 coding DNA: TGTGCCAGCAGCTTTGGGACAGCGACCGCCCAGCCCCAGCATTTT. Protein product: CASSFGTATAQPQHF.

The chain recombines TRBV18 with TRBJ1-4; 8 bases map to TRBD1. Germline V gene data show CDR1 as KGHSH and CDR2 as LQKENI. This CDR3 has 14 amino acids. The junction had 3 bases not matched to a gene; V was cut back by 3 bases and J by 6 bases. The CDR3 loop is CASSPLQGDEKLFF. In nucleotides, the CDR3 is TGTGCCAGCTCACCCCTACAGGGGGATGAAAAACTGTTTTTT.

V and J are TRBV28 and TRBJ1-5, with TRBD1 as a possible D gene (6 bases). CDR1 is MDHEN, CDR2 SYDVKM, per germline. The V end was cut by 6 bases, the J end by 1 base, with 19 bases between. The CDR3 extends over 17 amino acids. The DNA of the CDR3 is TGTGCCAGCAGCCCCCTAACGGGGGCAAGGAGCAATCAGCCCCAGCATTTT. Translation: CASSPLTGARSNQPQHF.

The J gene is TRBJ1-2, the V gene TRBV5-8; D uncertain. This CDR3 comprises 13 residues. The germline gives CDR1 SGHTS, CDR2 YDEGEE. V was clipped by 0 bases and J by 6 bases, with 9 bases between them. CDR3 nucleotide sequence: TGTGCCAGCAGCTTGGCCTCCAATGATGGCTACACCTTC. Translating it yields CASSLASNDGYTF.

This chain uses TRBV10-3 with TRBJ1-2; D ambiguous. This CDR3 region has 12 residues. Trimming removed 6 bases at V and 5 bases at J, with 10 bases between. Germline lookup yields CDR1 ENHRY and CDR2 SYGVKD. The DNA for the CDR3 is TGTGCCATCAGCGCGACGGGATATGGCTACACCTTC. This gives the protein CAISATGYGYTF.

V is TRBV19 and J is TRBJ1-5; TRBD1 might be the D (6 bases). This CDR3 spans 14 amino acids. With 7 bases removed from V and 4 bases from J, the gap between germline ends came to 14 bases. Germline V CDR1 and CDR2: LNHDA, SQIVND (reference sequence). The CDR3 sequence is CASIPKQGNQPQHF. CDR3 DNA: TGTGCCAGTATCCCAAAACAGGGAAATCAGCCCCAGCATTTT.

CDR3 coding DNA: TGTGCCACCAGCCTACAGGCAACTAATGAAAAACTGTTTTTT. Its protein is CATSLQATNEKLFF. This sequence joins TRBV15 and TRBJ1-4; D might be TRBD1 (5 bases). CDR1 and CDR2 from the germline V gene are LNHNV and YYDKDF (reference sequence). V lost 5 bases to trimming and J lost 0 bases, with 7 bases between them. The CDR3 is made up of 14 amino acids.

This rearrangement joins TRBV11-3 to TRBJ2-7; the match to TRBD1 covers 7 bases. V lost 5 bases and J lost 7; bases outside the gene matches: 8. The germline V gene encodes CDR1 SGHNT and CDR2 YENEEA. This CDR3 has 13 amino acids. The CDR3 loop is CASSPGTVGEQYF. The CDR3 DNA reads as TGTGCCAGCAGCCCCGGGACAGTGGGGGAGCAGTACTTC.